This TCR beta chain was observed in a study of blood T cell repertoires in COVID-19 (dated by TCRdb to the early 2020s). Regarding the complete study: The collaborator samples originated in the United States, Italy and Spain and spanned the acute and convalescent phases of COVID-19. The material from the prospective study consisted of cDNA or gDNA derived from T cells, B-cell-depleted T cells, or PBMCs. Deeply sampled blood TCRbeta repertoires from subjects exposed to, actively infected with, or recovered from COVID-19 were included in the dataset. A freely available public database, intended as a resource for researchers studying the immune response to SARS-CoV-2, is where the repertoires were released. The samples were drawn from the first 160 participants of the ongoing ImmuneRACE study and from some 1,300 subjects provided by 6 global collaborators. A de-identified subject ID, COVID-19 status, age in years and sex were almost always included in the sample metadata. Where available, HLA class I and class II types were obtained from metadata supplied by the sample provider rather than from assay-based typing.

Concerning this clone: There is no known antigen for this receptor. Base qualities are missing; no much larger clone stands one base away.

TCRbeta CDR3 regions were amplified from genomic DNA by means of the immunoSEQ Assay, a bias-controlled multiplex PCR. Regarding the original processing steps: Within the assay, amplification of reference gene primers was used to estimate how many nucleated cells each sample contained. Sequence reads were collapsed and filtered to measure the absolute abundance of every unique TCRbeta CDR3 rearrangement. Productive Simpson clonality was computed per sample as the square root of Simpson's diversity index over productive rearrangements. Held by TCRdb, this immuneACCESS table contains in-frame sequences only and omits some clones. Under half of the omission traces to an unresolved V gene where checked; the cause of the rest is unknown. V and J calls plus clone size are reproduced from that table; the DNA served to infer D and trimming. This sample comprises just over 250,000 clones, approximately 89% of them detected only once. Clones ranked in the top ten supply around 2.5% of the sample.

Collaborating institutions collected whole blood in K2EDTA tubes following their own protocols. For TCRbeta analysis, collaborators shipped samples in one of three forms: frozen whole blood, isolated PBMCs, or DNA extracted from either of those sample types. Results and caveats for the whole study, not just this receptor: The amount of clinical and demographic metadata varied by source and participant and was provided uncurated.

From cysteine to phenylalanine, the CDR3 is 16 amino acids long. Only the CDR3 portion is preserved as DNA: 48 bases, with reading frame beginning at the first base. CDR1 is given as ENHRY and CDR2 as SYGVKD, both from the germline V gene. V is pruned by 3 bases and J by 0 bases, leaving 5 bases of the junction without a gene match. The sequencing sample was made of peripheral blood. The rearrangement joined TRBV10-3 to TRBJ2-7, with TRBD2 identical over 10 junction bases. This receptor was obtained from a woman aged 50 to 60 with acute or convalescent COVID-19. The CDR3 is CAISDLGLAASYEQYF. The DNA sequence follows: TGTGCCATCAGTGATTTAGGACTAGCGGCCTCCTACGAGCAGTACTTC.